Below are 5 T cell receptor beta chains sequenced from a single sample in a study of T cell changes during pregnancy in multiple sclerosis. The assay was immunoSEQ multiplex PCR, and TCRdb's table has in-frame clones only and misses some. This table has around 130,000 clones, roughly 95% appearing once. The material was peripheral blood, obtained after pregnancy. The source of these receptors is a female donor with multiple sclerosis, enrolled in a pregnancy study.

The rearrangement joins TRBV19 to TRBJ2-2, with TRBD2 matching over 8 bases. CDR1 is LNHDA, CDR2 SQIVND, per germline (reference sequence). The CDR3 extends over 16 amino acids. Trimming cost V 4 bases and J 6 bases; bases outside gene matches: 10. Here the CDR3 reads CASSTLAGREAGELFF. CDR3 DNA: TGTGCCAGTAGTACCTTAGCGGGGAGGGAAGCCGGGGAGCTGTTTTTT.

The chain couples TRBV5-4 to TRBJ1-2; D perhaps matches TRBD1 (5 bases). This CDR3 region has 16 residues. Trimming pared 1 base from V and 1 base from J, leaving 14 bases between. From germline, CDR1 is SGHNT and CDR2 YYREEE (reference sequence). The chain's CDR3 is CASSLISGQFNYGYTF. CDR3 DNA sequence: TGTGCCAGCAGCTTGATTTCAGGGCAATTTAACTATGGCTACACCTTC.

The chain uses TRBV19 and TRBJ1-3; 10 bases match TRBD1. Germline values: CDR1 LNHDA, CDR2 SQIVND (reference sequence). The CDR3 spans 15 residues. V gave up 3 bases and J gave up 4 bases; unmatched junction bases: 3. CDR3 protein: CASSIRTGGGNTIYF. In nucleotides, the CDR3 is TGTGCCAGTAGTATTCGGACAGGGGGAGGAAACACCATATATTTT.

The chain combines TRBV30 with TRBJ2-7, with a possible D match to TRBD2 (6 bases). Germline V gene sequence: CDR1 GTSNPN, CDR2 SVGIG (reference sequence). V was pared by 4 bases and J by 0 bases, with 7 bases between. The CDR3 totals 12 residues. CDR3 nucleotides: TGTGCCTGGAAGACTAGCTCCTACGAGCAGTACTTC. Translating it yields CAWKTSSYEQYF. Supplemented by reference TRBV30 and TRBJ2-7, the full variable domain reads SQTIHQWPATLVQPVGSPLSLECTVEGTSNPNLYWYRQAAGRGLQLLFYSVGIGQISSEVPQNLSASRPQDRQFILSSKKLLLSDSGFYLCAWKTSSYEQYFGPGTRLTVT.

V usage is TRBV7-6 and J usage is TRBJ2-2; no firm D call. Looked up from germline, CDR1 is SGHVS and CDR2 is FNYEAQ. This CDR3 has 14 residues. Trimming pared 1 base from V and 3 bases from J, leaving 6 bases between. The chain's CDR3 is CASSLGSHTGELFF. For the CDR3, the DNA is TGTGCCAGCAGCTTAGGCAGTCACACCGGGGAGCTGTTTTTT. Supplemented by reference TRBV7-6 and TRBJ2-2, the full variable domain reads GAGVSQSPRYKVTKRGQDVALRCDPISGHVSLYWYRQALGQGPEFLTYFNYEAQQDKSGLPNDRFSAERPEGSISTLTIQRTEQRDSAMYRCASSLGSHTGELFFGEGSRLTVL.